The present T cell receptor (beta chain) was sequenced within a study of cytomegalovirus exposure and HLA in healthy donors. Comment on this clone: Within the sample, other DNA sequences also encode this same CDR3.

The CDR3 contains 13 residues. Trimming removed 2 bases from V and 9 bases from J; junction bases left unmatched: 4. Germline lookup yields CDR1 MNHEY and CDR2 SMNVEV (reference sequence). The PCR ran on 60 Vbeta and 13 Jbeta primers. Assay: immunoSEQ multiplex PCR; the TCRdb copy retains only in-frame clones and omits some. Among around 210,000 clones, approximately 78% were seen once, and the ten largest hold 2.5% to 3%. This clonotype was obtained from a woman in her thirties or forties in good health and CMV-seronegative. What was sequenced was PBMCs. This chain uses TRBV27 with TRBJ2-1; 7 positions agree with TRBD2. The CDR3 protein is CASSLSWGGEQFF. The CDR3, as DNA: TGTGCCAGCAGTTTAAGTTGGGGGGGTGAGCAGTTCTTC.